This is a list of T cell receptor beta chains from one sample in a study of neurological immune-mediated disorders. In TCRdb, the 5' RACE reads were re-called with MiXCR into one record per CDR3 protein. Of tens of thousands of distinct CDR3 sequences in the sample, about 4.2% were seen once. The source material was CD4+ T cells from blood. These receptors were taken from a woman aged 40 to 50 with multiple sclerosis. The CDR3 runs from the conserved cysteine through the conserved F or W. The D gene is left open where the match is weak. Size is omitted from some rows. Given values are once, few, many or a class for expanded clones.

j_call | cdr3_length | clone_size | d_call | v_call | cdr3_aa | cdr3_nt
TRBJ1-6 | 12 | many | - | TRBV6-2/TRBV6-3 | CASMRGNSPLHF | TGTGCCAGCATGAGAGGGAATTCACCCCTCCACTTT
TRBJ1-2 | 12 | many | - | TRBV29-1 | CSVEDGNYGYTF | TGCAGCGTTGAAGACGGGAACTATGGCTACACCTTC
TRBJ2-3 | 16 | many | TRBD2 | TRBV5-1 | CASSVSSGGARDTQYF | TGCGCCAGCAGTGTCTCTAGCGGGGGGGCCCGCGATACGCAGTATTTT
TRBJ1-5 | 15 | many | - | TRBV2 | CASSEAHGGLQPQHF | TGTGCCAGCAGTGAAGCGCATGGGGGGCTTCAGCCCCAGCATTTT
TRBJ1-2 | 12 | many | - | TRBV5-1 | CASSWGLADYTF | TGCGCCAGCAGCTGGGGACTTGCTGACTACACCTTC
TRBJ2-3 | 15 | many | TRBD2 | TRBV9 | CASSVEGTSADTQYF | TGTGCCAGCAGCGTAGAGGGGACTAGCGCAGATACGCAGTATTTT
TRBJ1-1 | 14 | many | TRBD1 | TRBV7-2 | CASSYGTANTEAFF | TGTGCCAGCAGCTACGGGACAGCGAACACTGAAGCTTTCTTT
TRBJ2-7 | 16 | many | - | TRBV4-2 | CASSQPSAGASYEQYF | TGTGCCAGCAGCCAACCGTCGGCGGGGGCCTCTTACGAGCAGTACTTC
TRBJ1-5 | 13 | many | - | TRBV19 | CASKGQINQPQHF | TGTGCCAGTAAGGGGCAGATTAATCAGCCCCAGCATTTT
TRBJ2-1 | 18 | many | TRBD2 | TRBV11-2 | CASSSVAGLAGVYNEQFF | TGTGCCAGCAGCTCAGTGGCGGGACTAGCGGGGGTCTACAATGAGCAGTTCTTC
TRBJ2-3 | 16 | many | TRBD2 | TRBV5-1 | CASSSTSGGFTDTQYF | TGCGCCAGCAGCTCTACTAGCGGGGGATTCACAGATACGCAGTATTTT
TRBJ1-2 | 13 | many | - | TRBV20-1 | CSARESGAYGYTF | TGCAGTGCTAGAGAGTCGGGGGCCTATGGCTACACCTTC
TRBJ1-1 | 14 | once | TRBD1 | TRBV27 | CASRAGQGTSEAFF | TGTGCCAGCAGGGCGGGACAGGGGACTTCTGAAGCTTTCTTT
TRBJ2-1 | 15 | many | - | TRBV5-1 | CASSFRQSFINEQFF | TGCGCCAGCAGCTTCCGGCAGTCTTTTATCAATGAGCAGTTCTTC
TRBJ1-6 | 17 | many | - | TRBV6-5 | CASSPGRGQGRNSPLHF | TGTGCCAGCAGTCCAGGGAGAGGGCAGGGGAGAAATTCACCCCTCCACTTT
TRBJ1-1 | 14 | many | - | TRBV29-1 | CSVAERLKGTEAFF | TGCAGCGTGGCTGAAAGGCTGAAAGGCACTGAAGCTTTCTTT
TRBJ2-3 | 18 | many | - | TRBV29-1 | CSVAFGGASYTSTDTQYF | TGCAGCGTTGCTTTCGGGGGCGCGTCCTACACTAGCACAGATACGCAGTATTTT
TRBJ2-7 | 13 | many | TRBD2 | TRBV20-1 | CSASPGTKTEQYF | TGCAGTGCTAGCCCCGGGACTAAGACCGAGCAGTACTTC
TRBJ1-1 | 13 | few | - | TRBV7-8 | CASTRPQATEAFF | TGTGCCAGCACCCGCCCCCAGGCCACTGAAGCTTTCTTT
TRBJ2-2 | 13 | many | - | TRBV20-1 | CSARRENTGELFF | TGCAGTGCGAGGAGGGAGAACACCGGGGAGCTGTTTTTT
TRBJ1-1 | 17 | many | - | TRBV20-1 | CSAPGGALGGKNTEAFF | TGCAGTGCTCCTGGGGGAGCCTTGGGGGGCAAGAACACTGAAGCTTTCTTT
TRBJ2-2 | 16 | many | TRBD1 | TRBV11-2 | CASSPWTGGDAGELFF | TGTGCCAGCAGCCCATGGACAGGGGGCGATGCCGGGGAGCTGTTTTTT
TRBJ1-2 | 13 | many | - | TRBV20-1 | CSASNFDSYGYTF | TGCAGTGCTAGCAATTTCGACAGTTATGGCTACACCTTC
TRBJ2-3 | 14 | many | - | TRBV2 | CASSETLRTDTQYF | TGTGCCAGCAGTGAAACTCTCCGCACAGATACGCAGTATTTT
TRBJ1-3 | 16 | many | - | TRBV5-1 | CASSPDLRGSGNTIYF | TGCGCCAGCAGCCCGGACCTGAGGGGCTCTGGAAACACCATATATTTT
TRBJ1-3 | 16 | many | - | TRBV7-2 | CASSPAPGVSGNTIYF | TGTGCCAGCAGCCCCGCCCCGGGAGTCTCTGGAAACACCATATATTTT
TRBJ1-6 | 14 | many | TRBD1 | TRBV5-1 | CASSQGAVASPLHF | TGCGCCAGCAGCCAGGGGGCAGTGGCTTCACCCCTCCACTTT
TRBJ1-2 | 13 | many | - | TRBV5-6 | CASSFGGSYGYTF | TGTGCCAGCAGCTTTGGGGGGTCCTATGGCTACACCTTC
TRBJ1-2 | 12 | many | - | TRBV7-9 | CASSLEDEGYTF | TGTGCCAGCAGCTTAGAGGATGAGGGCTACACCTTC
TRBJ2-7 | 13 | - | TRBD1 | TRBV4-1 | CAGSPDRGGEQYF | TGCGCCGGCAGCCCCGACAGGGGGGGAGAGCAGTACTTC
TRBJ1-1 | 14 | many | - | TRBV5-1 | CASSGGGDNTEAFF | TGCGCCAGCAGCGGGGGGGGGGATAACACTGAAGCTTTCTTT
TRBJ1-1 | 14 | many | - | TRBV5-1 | CATRVLVGDTEAFF | TGCGCCACCCGAGTGTTAGTAGGGGACACTGAAGCTTTCTTT
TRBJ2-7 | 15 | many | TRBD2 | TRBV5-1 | CASSSRGDPSYEQYF | TGCGCCAGCAGCTCTCGGGGGGACCCTTCTTACGAGCAGTACTTC
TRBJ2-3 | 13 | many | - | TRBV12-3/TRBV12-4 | CASTPNTGDTQYF | TGTGCCAGCACCCCCAATACGGGAGATACGCAGTATTTT
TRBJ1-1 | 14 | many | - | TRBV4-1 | CASSPQGDNTEAFF | TGCGCCAGCAGCCCCCAGGGCGACAACACTGAAGCTTTCTTT
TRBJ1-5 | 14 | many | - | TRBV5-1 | CASSEQGVDQPQHF | TGCGCCAGCAGCGAACAGGGAGTAGATCAGCCCCAGCATTTT
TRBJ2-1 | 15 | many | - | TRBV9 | CASSVMTGKYNEQFF | TGTGCCAGCAGCGTAATGACAGGAAAATACAATGAGCAGTTCTTC
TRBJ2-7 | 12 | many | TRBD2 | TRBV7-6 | CALRGLDHEQYF | TGTGCCTTGAGGGGACTAGACCACGAGCAGTACTTC
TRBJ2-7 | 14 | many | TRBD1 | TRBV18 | CASSPTGTDYEQYF | TGTGCCAGCTCACCCACCGGGACAGATTACGAGCAGTACTTC
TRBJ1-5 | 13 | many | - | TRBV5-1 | CASSFQGGQPQHF | TGCGCCAGCAGCTTTCAGGGTGGTCAGCCCCAGCATTTT
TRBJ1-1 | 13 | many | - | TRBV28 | CASHRVANTEAFF | TGTGCCAGCCATAGGGTGGCGAACACTGAAGCTTTCTTT
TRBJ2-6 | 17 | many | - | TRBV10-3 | CAISDRGVSSGANVLTF | TGTGCCATCAGTGATCGGGGCGTGAGTTCTGGGGCCAACGTCCTGACTTTC
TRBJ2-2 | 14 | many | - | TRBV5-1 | CASSLEGITGELFF | TGCGCCAGCAGCTTGGAGGGGATAACCGGGGAGCTGTTTTTT
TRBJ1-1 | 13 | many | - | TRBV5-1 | CASSPGGNTEAFF | TGCGCCAGCAGCCCAGGAGGGAACACTGAAGCTTTCTTT
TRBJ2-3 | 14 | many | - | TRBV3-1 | CASSQGGGGDTQYF | TGTGCCAGCAGCCAAGGAGGAGGTGGGGATACGCAGTATTTT
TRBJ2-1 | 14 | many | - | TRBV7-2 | CASSPARARREQFF | TGTGCCAGCAGCCCCGCGAGGGCCCGACGTGAGCAGTTCTTC
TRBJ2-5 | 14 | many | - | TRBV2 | CASTRLRGQETQYF | TGTGCCAGCACAAGGCTTAGGGGGCAAGAGACCCAGTACTTC
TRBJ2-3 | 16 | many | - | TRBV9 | CASSPPGRVGTDTQYF | TGTGCCAGCAGCCCACCCGGGCGGGTGGGCACAGATACGCAGTATTTT
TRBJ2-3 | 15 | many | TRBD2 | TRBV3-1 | CASSPLAGVADTQYF | TGTGCCAGCAGCCCACTAGCGGGGGTCGCAGATACGCAGTATTTT
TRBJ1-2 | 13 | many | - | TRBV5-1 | CASSSPGRDGYTF | TGCGCCAGCAGCAGTCCGGGACGCGATGGCTACACCTTC
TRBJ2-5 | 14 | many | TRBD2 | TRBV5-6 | CASSLESAGGTQYF | TGTGCCAGCAGCTTGGAGTCCGCGGGGGGGACCCAGTACTTC
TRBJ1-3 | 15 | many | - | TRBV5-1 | CASSLGVNSGNTIYF | TGCGCCAGCAGCTTGGGCGTCAACTCTGGAAACACCATATATTTT
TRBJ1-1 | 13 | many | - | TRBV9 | CASSVAVRGEAFF | TGTGCCAGCAGCGTAGCCGTCAGGGGTGAAGCTTTCTTT
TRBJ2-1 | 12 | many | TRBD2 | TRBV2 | CASFSSGGEQFF | TGTGCCAGTTTCTCCTCGGGGGGGGAGCAGTTCTTC